The T cell receptor (beta chain) described here comes from a study of patients and donors after allogeneic stem cell transplantation. The CDR3 loop spans 14 amino acids. Between the trimmed V and J ends, which lost 5 bases and 6 bases, there was a span of 16 bases. This clonotype appeared a few times. MiXCR, applied by TCRdb to the RT-PCR reads, yields one record per CDR3 protein. The sample lists approximately 21,000 distinct CDR3 sequences, roughly 30% occurring once. Specimen: blood, either unsorted or a sorted T cell fraction (not recorded which). The clonotype comes from a human donor who was either an allogeneic HSCT recipient or a stem cell or donor lymphocyte infusion donor (not recorded which). It is not recorded whose cells these are; they may come from a transplant donor. The V and J genes are TRBV12-3 or TRBV12-4 and TRBJ1-2, with D unclear. DNA for the CDR3: TGTGCCAGCAGTGGAAGAGGTGGGCCGGATGGCTACACCTTC. Its protein is CASSGRGGPDGYTF.